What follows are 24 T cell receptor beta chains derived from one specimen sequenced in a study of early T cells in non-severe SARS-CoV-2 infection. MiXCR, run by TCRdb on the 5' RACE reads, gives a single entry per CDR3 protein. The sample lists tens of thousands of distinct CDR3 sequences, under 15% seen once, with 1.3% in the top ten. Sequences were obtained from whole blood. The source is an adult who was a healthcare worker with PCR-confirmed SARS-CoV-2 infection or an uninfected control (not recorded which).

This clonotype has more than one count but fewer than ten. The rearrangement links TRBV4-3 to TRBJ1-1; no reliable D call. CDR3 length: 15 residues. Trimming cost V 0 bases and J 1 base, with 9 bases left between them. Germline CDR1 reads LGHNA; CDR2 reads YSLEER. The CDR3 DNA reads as TGCGCCAGCAGCCAAGAGTGGGGAAGGAACACTGAAGCTTTCTTT. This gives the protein CASSQEWGRNTEAFF.

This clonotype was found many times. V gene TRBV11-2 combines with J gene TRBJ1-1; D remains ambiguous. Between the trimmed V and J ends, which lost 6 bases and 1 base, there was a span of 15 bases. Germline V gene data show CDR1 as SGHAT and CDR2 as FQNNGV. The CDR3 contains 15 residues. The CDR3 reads CASRKPGQRNTEAFF. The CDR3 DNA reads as TGTGCCAGCAGGAAACCCGGGCAGAGGAACACTGAAGCTTTCTTT. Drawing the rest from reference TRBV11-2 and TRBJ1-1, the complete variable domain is EAGVAQSPRYKIIEKRQSVAFWCNPISGHATLYWYQQILGQGPKLLIQFQNNGVVDDSQLPKDRFSAERLKGVDSTLKIQPAKLEDSAVYLCASRKPGQRNTEAFFGQGTRLTVV.

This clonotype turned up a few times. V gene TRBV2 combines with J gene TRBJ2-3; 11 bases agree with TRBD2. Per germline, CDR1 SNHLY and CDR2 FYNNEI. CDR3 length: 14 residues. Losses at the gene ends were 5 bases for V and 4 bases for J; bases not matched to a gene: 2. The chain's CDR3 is CASSRSGRADTQYF. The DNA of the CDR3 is TGTGCCAGCAGTCGTAGCGGGAGGGCAGATACGCAGTATTTT.

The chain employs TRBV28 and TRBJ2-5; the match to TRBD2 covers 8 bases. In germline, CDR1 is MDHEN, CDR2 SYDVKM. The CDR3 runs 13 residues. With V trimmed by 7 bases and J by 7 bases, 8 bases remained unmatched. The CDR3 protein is CASTQAGDGTQYF. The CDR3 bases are TGTGCCAGCACCCAAGCGGGAGATGGGACCCAGTACTTC.

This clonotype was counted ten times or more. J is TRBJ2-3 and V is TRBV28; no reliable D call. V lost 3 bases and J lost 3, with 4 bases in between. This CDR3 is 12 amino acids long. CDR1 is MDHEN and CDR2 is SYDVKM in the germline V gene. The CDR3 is CASSFRTDTQYF. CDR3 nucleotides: TGTGCCAGCAGTTTTCGAACAGATACGCAGTATTTT.

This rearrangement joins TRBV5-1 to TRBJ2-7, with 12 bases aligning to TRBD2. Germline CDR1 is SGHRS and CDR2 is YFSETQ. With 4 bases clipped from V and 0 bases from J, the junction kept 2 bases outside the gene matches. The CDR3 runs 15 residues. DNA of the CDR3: TGCGCCAGCAGCAGGACTAGCGGGACCTCCTACGAGCAGTACTTC. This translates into CASSRTSGTSYEQYF.

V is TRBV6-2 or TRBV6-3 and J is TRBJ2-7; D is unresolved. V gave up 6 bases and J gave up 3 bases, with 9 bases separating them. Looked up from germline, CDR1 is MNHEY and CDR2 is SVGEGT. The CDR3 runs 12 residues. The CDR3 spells CASRVGIYEQYF. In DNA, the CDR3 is TGTGCCAGCAGAGTCGGAATCTACGAGCAGTACTTC.

For the CDR3, the DNA is TGTGCCAGCAATCGAGGACGCGGGAACACTGAAGCTTTCTTT. It specifies CASNRGRGNTEAFF. The rearrangement joins TRBV12-3 or TRBV12-4 to TRBJ1-1; no clear D. This CDR3 has 14 amino acids. Trimming removed 7 bases at V and 1 base at J, with 13 bases between.

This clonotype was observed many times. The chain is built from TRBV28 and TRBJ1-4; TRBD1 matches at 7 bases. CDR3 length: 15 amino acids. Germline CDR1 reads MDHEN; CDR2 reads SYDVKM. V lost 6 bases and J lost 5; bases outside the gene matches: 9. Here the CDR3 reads CASRLLPGGNEKLFF. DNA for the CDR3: TGTGCCAGCAGATTGCTTCCAGGGGGGAATGAAAAACTGTTTTTT.

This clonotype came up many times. CDR3 DNA sequence: TGTGCCAGCAGTTTCTTCTCTGGAAACACCATATATTTT. This sequence encodes CASSFFSGNTIYF. The chain recombines TRBV12-3 or TRBV12-4 with TRBJ1-3; D gene ambiguous. Between the trimmed V and J ends, which lost 3 bases and 0 bases, there was a span of 3 bases. This CDR3 is 13 amino acids long.

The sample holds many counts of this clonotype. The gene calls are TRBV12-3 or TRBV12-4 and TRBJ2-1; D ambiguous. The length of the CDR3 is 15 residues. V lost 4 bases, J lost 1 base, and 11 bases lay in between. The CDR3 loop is CASSSPWGSYNEQFF. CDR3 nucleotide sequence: TGTGCCAGCAGTTCCCCTTGGGGTTCCTACAATGAGCAGTTCTTC.

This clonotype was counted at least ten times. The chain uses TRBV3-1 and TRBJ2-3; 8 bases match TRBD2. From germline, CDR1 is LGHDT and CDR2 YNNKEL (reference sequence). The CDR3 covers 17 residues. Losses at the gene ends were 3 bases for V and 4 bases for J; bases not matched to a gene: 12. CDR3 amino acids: CASSQRERELPSDTQYF. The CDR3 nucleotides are TGTGCCAGCAGCCAGAGGGAGCGGGAGCTCCCCTCAGATACGCAGTATTTT.

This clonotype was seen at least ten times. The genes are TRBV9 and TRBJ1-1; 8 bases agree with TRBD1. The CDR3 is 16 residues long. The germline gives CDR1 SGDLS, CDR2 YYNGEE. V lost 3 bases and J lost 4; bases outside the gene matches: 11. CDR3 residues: CASSGGGTGGFTEAFF. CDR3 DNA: TGTGCCAGCAGCGGTGGAGGGACAGGTGGATTCACTGAAGCTTTCTTT.

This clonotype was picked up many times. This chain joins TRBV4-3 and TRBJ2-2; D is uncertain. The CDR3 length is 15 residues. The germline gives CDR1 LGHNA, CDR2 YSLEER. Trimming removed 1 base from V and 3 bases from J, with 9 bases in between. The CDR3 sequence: CASSQVKGYTGELFF. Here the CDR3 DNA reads TGCGCCAGCAGCCAAGTAAAAGGTTACACCGGGGAGCTGTTTTTT.

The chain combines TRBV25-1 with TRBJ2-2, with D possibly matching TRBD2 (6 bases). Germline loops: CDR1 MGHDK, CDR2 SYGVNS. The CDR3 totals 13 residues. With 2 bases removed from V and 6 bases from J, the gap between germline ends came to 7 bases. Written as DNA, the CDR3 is TGTGCCAGCAGTGAAGGGGAGGCCGGGGAGCTGTTTTTT. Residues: CASSEGEAGELFF.

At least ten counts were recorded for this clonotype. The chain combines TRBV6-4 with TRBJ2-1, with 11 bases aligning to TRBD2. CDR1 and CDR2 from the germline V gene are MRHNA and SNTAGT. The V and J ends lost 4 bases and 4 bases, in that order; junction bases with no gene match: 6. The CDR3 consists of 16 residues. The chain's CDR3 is CASSGQGTSGYNEQFF. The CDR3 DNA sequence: TGTGCCAGCAGTGGCCAAGGGACTAGCGGATACAATGAGCAGTTCTTC.

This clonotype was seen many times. CDR3 protein: CASSPGQTLAKNIQYF. CDR3 sequence (DNA): TGTGCCAGCAGTCCGGGACAGACACTAGCCAAAAACATTCAGTACTTC. V is TRBV6-6 and J is TRBJ2-4, with 7 bases that match TRBD1. Germline loops: CDR1 MNHNY, CDR2 SVGAGI (reference sequence). V gave up 5 bases and J gave up 0 bases; unmatched junction bases: 7. This CDR3 is built from 16 residues.

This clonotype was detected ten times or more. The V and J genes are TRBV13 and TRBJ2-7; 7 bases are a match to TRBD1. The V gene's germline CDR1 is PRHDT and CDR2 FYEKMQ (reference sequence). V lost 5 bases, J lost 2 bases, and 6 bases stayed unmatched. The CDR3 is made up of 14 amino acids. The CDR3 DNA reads TGTGCCAGCAGCACGGGACAGAAAGCCTACGAGCAGTACTTC. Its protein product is CASSTGQKAYEQYF.

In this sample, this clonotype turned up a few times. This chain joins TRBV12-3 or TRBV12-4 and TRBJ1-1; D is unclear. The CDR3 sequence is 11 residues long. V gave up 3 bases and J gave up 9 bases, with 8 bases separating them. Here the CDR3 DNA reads TGTGCCAGCAGTTTTCGGCAACAAGCTTTCTTT. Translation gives CASSFRQQAFF.

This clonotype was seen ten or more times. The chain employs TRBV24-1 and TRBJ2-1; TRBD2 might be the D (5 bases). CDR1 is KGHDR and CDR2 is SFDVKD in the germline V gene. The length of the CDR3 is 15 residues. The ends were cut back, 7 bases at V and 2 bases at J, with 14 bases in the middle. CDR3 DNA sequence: TGTGCCACCAGCCTAGCCCGGGATACCTACAATGAGCAGTTCTTC. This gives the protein CATSLARDTYNEQFF.

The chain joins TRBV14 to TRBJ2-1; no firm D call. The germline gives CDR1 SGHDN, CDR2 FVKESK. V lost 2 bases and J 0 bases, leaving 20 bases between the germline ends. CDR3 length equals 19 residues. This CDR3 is CASSQLNGRHPRSYNEQFF. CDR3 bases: TGTGCCAGCAGCCAACTGAACGGACGGCACCCCCGCTCCTACAATGAGCAGTTCTTC.

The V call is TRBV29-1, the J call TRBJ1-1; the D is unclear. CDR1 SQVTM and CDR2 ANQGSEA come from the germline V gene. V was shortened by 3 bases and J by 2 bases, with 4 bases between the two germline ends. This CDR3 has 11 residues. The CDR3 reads CSVETNTEAFF. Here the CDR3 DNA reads TGCAGCGTTGAGACTAACACTGAAGCTTTCTTT. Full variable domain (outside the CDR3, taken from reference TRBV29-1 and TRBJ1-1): SAVISQKPSRDICQRGTSLTIQCQVDSQVTMMFWYRQQPGQSLTLIATANQGSEATYESGFVIDKFPISRPNLTFSTLTVSNMSPEDSSIYLCSVETNTEAFFGQGTRLTVV.

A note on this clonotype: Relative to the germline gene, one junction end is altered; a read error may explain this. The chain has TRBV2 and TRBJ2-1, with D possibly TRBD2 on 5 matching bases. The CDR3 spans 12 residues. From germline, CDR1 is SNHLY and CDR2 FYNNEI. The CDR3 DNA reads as TGTGTCAGCGGTACTTCCTACAATGAGCAGTTCTTC. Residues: CVSGTSYNEQFF.

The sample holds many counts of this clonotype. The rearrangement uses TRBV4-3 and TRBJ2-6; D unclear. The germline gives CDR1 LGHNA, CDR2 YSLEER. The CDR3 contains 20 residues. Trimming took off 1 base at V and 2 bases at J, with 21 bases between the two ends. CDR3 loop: CASSQVFSRDWVPGANVLTF. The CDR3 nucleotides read TGCGCCAGCAGCCAAGTGTTTTCGCGAGACTGGGTTCCTGGGGCCAACGTCCTGACTTTC.